This note documents a single T cell receptor beta chain sequence. These data belong to a study of T-cell memory formation after mild COVID-19. The ends were cut back, 4 bases at V and 10 bases at J, with 11 bases in the middle. Germline CDR1 SGHTA, CDR2 FQGNSA. The CDR3 is 13 amino acids. cDNA libraries for TCR alpha and TCR beta, carrying sample barcodes and UMIs, came from 5'RACE with constant-segment primers. TCRdb used MiXCR to reprocess the 5' RACE reads, holding one entry per CDR3 protein. The sample has a few hundred thousand distinct CDR3 sequences, roughly 14% seen once. This TCR came from a man aged 18-30 years who had mild COVID-19 (a few samples of this study predate the infection). Cell type and time point are not known. J is TRBJ1-6 and V is TRBV7-2; D is possibly TRBD1 (5 bases). Sequenced: PBMCs or a T cell subset sorted from them (not recorded which). In nucleotides, the CDR3 is TGTGCCAGCAGCTCCGGGACTAAATCACCCCTCCACTTT. It specifies CASSSGTKSPLHF.